This T cell receptor (beta chain) was captured in a study of radiotherapy plus CTLA-4 blockade in lung cancer. Study findings and constraints: TCR clones of tumor origin grew in blood after radiotherapy plus ipilimumab. Reportedly, early blood T cell clone dynamics best predicted response, with interferon-beta.

The CDR3 has 14 amino acids. The germline CDR1 and CDR2 sequences are SGHRS and YFSETQ. V shed 7 bases and J 3 bases; nucleotides not matched to a gene: 6. Libraries were prepared by immunoSEQ multiplex PCR; TCRdb keeps only in-frame clonotypes and omits some of them. The table records about 110,000 clones, 81% of them present only once. In regard to this clone: Antigen: not known.

This TCR came from a human donor with non-small cell lung cancer that progressed on radiotherapy plus ipilimumab. Some clones in this sample may be carry-over from other donors' samples. This specimen consisted of peripheral blood, obtained from a patient treated with radiotherapy plus ipilimumab. This chain uses TRBV5-1 with TRBJ1-1; TRBD1 agrees at 10 bases. This CDR3 is CASVRQGADTEAFF. CDR3 sequence (DNA): TGCGCCAGCGTCCGACAGGGGGCCGACACTGAAGCTTTCTTT.